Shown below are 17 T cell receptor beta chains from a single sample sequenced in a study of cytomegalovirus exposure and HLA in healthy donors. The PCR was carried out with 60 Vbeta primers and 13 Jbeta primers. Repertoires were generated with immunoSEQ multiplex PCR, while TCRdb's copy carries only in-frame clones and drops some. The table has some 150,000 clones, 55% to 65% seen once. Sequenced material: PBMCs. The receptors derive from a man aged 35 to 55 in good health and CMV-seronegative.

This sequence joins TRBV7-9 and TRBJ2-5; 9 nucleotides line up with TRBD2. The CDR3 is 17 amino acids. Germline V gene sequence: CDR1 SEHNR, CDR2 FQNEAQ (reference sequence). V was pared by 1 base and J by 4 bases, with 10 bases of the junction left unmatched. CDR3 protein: CASSLGVAGGPLETQYF. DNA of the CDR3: TGTGCCAGCAGCTTAGGCGTTGCGGGAGGGCCTTTAGAGACCCAGTACTTC.

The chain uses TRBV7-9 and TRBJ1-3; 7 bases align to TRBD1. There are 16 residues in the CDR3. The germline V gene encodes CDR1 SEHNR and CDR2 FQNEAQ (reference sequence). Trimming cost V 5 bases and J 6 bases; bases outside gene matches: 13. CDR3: CASSPSLLTGKNTIYF. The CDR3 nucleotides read TGTGCCAGCAGCCCATCCCTCCTGACAGGGAAAAACACCATATATTTT. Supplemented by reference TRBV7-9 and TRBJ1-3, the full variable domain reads DTGVSQNPRHKITKRGQNVTFRCDPISEHNRLYWYRQTLGQGPEFLTYFQNEAQLEKSRLLSDRFSAERPKGSFSTLEIQRTEQGDSAMYLCASSPSLLTGKNTIYFGEGSWLTVV.

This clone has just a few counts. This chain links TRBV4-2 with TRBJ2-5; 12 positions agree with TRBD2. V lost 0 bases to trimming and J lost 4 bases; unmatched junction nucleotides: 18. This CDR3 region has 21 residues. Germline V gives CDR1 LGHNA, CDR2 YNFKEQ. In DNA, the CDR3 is TGTGCCAGCAGCCAAGATCACAAATCATCTACTAGCGGGAGGAGGGCAGAGACCCAGTACTTC. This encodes CASSQDHKSSTSGRRAETQYF.

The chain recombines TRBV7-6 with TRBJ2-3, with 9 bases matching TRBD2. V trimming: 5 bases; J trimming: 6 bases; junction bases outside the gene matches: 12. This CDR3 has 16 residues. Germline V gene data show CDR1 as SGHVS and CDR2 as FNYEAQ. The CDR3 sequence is CASSPYSRGGLDTQYF. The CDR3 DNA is TGTGCCAGCAGCCCCTACTCGCGGGGGGGCCTGGATACGCAGTATTTT. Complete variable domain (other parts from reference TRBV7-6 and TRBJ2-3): GAGVSQSPRYKVTKRGQDVALRCDPISGHVSLYWYRQALGQGPEFLTYFNYEAQQDKSGLPNDRFSAERPEGSISTLTIQRTEQRDSAMYRCASSPYSRGGLDTQYFGPGTRLTVL.

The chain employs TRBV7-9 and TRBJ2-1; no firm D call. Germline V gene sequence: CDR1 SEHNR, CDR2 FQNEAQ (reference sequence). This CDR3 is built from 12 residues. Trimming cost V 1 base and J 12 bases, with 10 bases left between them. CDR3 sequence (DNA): TGTGCCAGCAGCTTAGATCGCGGCGGGCAGTTCTTC. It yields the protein CASSLDRGGQFF.

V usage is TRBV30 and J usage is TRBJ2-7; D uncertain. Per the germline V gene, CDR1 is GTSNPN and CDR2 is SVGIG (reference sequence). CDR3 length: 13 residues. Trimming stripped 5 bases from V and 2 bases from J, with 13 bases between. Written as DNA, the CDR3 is TGTGCCTGGTGGAGATATCCCGCCTACGAGCAGTACTTC. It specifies CAWWRYPAYEQYF.

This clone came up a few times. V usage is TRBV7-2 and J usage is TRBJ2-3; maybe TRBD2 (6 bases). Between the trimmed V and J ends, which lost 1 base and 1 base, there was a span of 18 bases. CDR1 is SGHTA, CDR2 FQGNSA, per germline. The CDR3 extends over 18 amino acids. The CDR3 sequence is CASSLVGSAVGGTDTQYF. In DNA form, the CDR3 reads TGTGCCAGCAGCTTAGTCGGGAGCGCTGTCGGGGGCACAGATACGCAGTATTTT.

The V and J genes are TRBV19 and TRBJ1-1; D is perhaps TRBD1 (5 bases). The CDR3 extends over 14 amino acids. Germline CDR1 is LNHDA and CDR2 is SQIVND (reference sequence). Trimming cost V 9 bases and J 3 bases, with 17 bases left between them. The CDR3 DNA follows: TGTGCCAGCCGATTTTTGGGGGGGTACACTGAAGCTTTCTTT. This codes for CASRFLGGYTEAFF.

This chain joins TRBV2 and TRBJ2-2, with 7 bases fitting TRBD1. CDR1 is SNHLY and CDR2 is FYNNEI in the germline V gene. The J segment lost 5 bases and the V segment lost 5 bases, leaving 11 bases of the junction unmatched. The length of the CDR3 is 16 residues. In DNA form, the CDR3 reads TGTGCCAGCAGTTCCGAAGACAGGGAATGGACCGGGGAGCTGTTTTTT. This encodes CASSSEDREWTGELFF.

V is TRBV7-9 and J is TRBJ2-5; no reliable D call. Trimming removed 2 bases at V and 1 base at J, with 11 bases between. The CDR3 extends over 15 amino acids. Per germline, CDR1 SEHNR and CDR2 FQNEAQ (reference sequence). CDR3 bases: TGTGCCAGCAGCTTACTCACAGTCCTCCAAGAGACCCAGTACTTC. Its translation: CASSLLTVLQETQYF.

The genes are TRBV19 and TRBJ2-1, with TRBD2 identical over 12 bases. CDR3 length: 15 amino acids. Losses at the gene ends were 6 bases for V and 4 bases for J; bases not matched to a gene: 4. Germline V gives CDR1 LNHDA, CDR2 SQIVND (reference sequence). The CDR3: CASRKTSGGYNEQFF. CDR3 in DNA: TGTGCCAGTAGGAAGACTAGCGGGGGTTACAATGAGCAGTTCTTC. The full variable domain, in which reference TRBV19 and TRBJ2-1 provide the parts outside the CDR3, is DGGITQSPKYLFRKEGQNVTLSCEQNLNHDAMYWYRQDPGQGLRLIYYSQIVNDFQKGDIAEGYSVSREKKESFPLTVTSAQKNPTAFYLCASRKTSGGYNEQFFGPGTRLTVL.

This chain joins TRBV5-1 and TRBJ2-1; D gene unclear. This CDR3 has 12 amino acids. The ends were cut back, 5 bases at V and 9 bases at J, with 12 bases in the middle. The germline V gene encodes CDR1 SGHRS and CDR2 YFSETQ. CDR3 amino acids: CASRDQDGEQFF. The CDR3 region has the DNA TGCGCCAGCAGGGATCAGGATGGTGAGCAGTTCTTC.

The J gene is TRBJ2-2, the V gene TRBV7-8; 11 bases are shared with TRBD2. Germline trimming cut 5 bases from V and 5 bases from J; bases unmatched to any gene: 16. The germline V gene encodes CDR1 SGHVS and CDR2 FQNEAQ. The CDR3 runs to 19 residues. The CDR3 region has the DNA TGTGCCAGCAGCCCCTGGAGTGGCGTAGCGGGAGGGCAGACCGGGGAGCTGTTTTTT. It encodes CASSPWSGVAGGQTGELFF.

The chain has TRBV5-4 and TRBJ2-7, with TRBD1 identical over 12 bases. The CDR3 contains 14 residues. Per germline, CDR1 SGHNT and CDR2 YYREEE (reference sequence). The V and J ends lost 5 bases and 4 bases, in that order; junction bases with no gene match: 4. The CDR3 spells CASSAGQGAYEQYF. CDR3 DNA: TGTGCCAGCAGTGCGGGACAGGGGGCTTACGAGCAGTACTTC.

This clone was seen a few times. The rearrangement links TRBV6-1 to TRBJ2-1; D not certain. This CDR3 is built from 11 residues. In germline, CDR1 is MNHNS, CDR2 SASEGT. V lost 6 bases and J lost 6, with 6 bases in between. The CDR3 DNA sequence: TGTGCCAGCAGCCAACTCAATGAGCAGTTCTTC. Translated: CASSQLNEQFF.

The CDR3 coding sequence is TGTGCCAGCTCACCGAACCAGGGGGCAGACACCGGGGAGCTGTTTTTT. Its protein is CASSPNQGADTGELFF. The chain links TRBV18 to TRBJ2-2, with 8 positions matching TRBD1. The V and J ends lost 3 bases and 3 bases, in that order; junction bases with no gene match: 6. The CDR3 length is 16 residues. Germline V gene sequence: CDR1 KGHSH, CDR2 LQKENI.

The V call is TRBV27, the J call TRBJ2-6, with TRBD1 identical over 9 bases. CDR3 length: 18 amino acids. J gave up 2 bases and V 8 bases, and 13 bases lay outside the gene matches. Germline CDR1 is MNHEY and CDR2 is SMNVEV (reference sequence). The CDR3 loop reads CASASLRQGVAGANVLTF. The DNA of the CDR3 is TGTGCCAGCGCTTCCCTGAGACAGGGGGTGGCTGGGGCCAACGTCCTGACTTTC.